These 27 T cell receptor beta chains were all obtained from the same sample, sequenced in a study of CD4+ T cells in melanoma. Clones were sequenced by immunoSEQ multiplex PCR, and TCRdb holds only the in-frame ones, with some missing. The sample holds roughly 140,000 clones; around nine tenths are singletons and the top ten take more than 1.5%. These receptors were collected from a human donor with melanoma.

The genes are TRBV10-3 and TRBJ2-2, with D possibly TRBD1 on 7 matching bases. Trimming shortened V by 5 bases and J by 3 bases, and 13 bases separated the two germline ends. Germline CDR1 reads ENHRY; CDR2 reads SYGVKD. The CDR3 loop spans 15 amino acids. The CDR3 reads CAISRGQRDTGELFF. The CDR3 DNA reads TGTGCCATCAGTCGGGGACAGCGGGACACCGGGGAGCTGTTTTTT.

J is TRBJ2-3 and V is TRBV4-1, with D possibly matching TRBD2 (5 bases). CDR3 length: 11 amino acids. The V gene lost 4 bases and the J gene lost 7 bases, with 6 bases spanning the gap. The germline gives CDR1 MGHRA, CDR2 YSYEKL. The CDR3 region is CASSLGNTQYF. The CDR3 DNA reads TGCGCCAGCAGCCTCGGGAATACGCAGTATTTT.

The chain has TRBV19 and TRBJ1-1; 8 nucleotides line up with TRBD1. This CDR3 comprises 17 residues. CDR1 LNHDA and CDR2 SQIVND come from the germline V gene (reference sequence). The V segment lost 8 bases and the J segment 0 bases; nucleotides outside the gene matches: 14. The CDR3 DNA reads TGTGCCAGTCGCGGACAGGGCGAAGGTGAGATGAACACTGAAGCTTTCTTT. Protein sequence: CASRGQGEGEMNTEAFF.

The chain carries TRBV19 and TRBJ2-5; 10 positions match TRBD2. The CDR3 runs to 18 residues. Germline loops: CDR1 LNHDA, CDR2 SQIVND (reference sequence). V lost 1 base to trimming and J lost 5 bases; unmatched junction nucleotides: 13. The chain's CDR3 is CASSIGKLAGRTLETQYF. The CDR3 DNA reads TGTGCCAGTAGTATAGGGAAACTAGCGGGGAGGACTTTGGAGACCCAGTACTTC.

The gene calls are TRBV19 and TRBJ1-4, with D possibly being TRBD1 (5 bases). The CDR3 totals 12 residues. The germline V gene encodes CDR1 LNHDA and CDR2 SQIVND (reference sequence). V was cut by 10 bases and J by 4 bases, with 10 bases left in between. In DNA form, the CDR3 reads TGTGCCACGGGGCACAATAATGAAAAACTGTTTTTT. Protein: CATGHNNEKLFF.

In its sample, this clone was seen once. The chain recombines TRBV6-5 with TRBJ1-5; possible D gene TRBD1, 6 bases. Germline-derived CDR1 and CDR2 are MNHEY and SVGAGI. This CDR3 is built from 15 residues. V lost 2 bases, J lost 6 bases, and 14 bases lay in between. CDR3 bases: TGTGCCAGCAGTTACGTCGGGGGCTTCGGTCAGCCCCAGCATTTT. Translated, it gives CASSYVGGFGQPQHF.

This chain links TRBV5-1 with TRBJ2-3, with a possible D match to TRBD2 (6 bases). Germline CDR1 reads SGHRS; CDR2 reads YFSETQ. This CDR3 comprises 14 residues. V lost 7 bases and J 3 bases, leaving 15 bases between the germline ends. CDR3 coding DNA: TGCGCCAGCGCATACTCGCGGGAAACAGATACGCAGTATTTT. It encodes CASAYSRETDTQYF.

This chain links TRBV2 with TRBJ1-1; 7 nucleotides match TRBD1. Per germline, CDR1 SNHLY and CDR2 FYNNEI. After removal of 9 bases from V and 3 bases from J, the junction contained 7 bases not matched to a gene. This CDR3 has 13 amino acids. CDR3 sequence (DNA): TGTGCCAGTAGACAGGGTTCACACACTGAAGCTTTCTTT. Its protein is CASRQGSHTEAFF.

V is TRBV5-4 and J is TRBJ2-3; 10 nucleotides match TRBD2. V dropped 4 bases and J dropped 2; count of bases not matched to a gene: 10. This CDR3 comprises 17 residues. CDR1 and CDR2 from the germline V gene are SGHNT and YYREEE (reference sequence). The DNA for the CDR3 is TGTGCCAGCAGCAGGCTAGCGGGGGCCTATATCACAGATACGCAGTATTTT. This encodes CASSRLAGAYITDTQYF. The whole variable domain, remainder taken from reference TRBV5-4 and TRBJ2-3, is ETGVTQSPTHLIKTRGQQVTLRCSSQSGHNTVSWYQQALGQGPQFIFQYYREEENGRGNFPPRFSGLQFPNYSSELNVNALELDDSALYLCASSRLAGAYITDTQYFGPGTRLTVL.

V and J are TRBV6-5 and TRBJ1-6, with no clear D. V was pared by 6 bases and J by 12 bases, with 15 bases between. Germline CDR1 MNHEY, CDR2 SVGAGI. The CDR3 runs to 13 residues. The CDR3 is CASSTRHLEPLHF. CDR3 nucleotides: TGTGCCAGCAGCACCAGGCACCTTGAACCCCTCCACTTT.

This clone appeared once. The J gene is TRBJ2-7, the V gene TRBV5-1, with unresolved D. This CDR3 spans 14 amino acids. In germline, CDR1 is SGHRS, CDR2 YFSETQ. Between the trimmed V and J ends, which lost 0 bases and 0 bases, there was a span of 7 bases. In DNA form, the CDR3 reads TGCGCCAGCAGCTTGGGCACTAACTCCTACGAGCAGTACTTC. Protein product: CASSLGTNSYEQYF. Variable domain in full (rest from reference TRBV5-1 and TRBJ2-7): KAGVTQTPRYLIKTRGQQVTLSCSPISGHRSVSWYQQTPGQGLQFLFEYFSETQRNKGNFPGRFSGRQFSNSRSEMNVSTLELGDSALYLCASSLGTNSYEQYFGPGTRLTVT.

The J gene is TRBJ1-6, the V gene TRBV7-8; D perhaps matches TRBD1 (6 bases). Deletions cut 4 bases from V and 6 bases from J, with 13 bases between. CDR3 length equals 15 residues. Germline V gene sequence: CDR1 SGHVS, CDR2 FQNEAQ. Here the CDR3 reads CASSSAGQRNSPLHF. In DNA form, the CDR3 reads TGTGCCAGCAGCTCAGCAGGACAGCGTAATTCACCCCTCCACTTT.

The chain links TRBV30 to TRBJ2-7, with D perhaps TRBD1 (6 bases). The V end lost 0 bases, the J end lost 5 bases, and 14 bases lay between the germline ends. Germline CDR1 reads GTSNPN; CDR2 reads SVGIG (reference sequence). The CDR3 runs 14 residues. The CDR3 DNA reads TGTGCCTGGAGTGTACTTTCCTGGGGGCACGAGCAGTACTTC. This sequence encodes CAWSVLSWGHEQYF.

The chain links TRBV4-1 to TRBJ1-2; tentative D call: TRBD1 (6 bases). This CDR3 is 16 amino acids long. Trimming pared 1 base from V and 4 bases from J, leaving 16 bases between. Germline V gene sequence: CDR1 MGHRA, CDR2 YSYEKL. In DNA form, the CDR3 reads TGCGCCAGCAGCCAAGGAACCCAGGGGAGTTTCTATGGCTACACCTTC. Amino acids: CASSQGTQGSFYGYTF.

The chain links TRBV6-1 to TRBJ2-2; perhaps TRBD2 as D (6 bases). The germline gives CDR1 MNHNS, CDR2 SASEGT. Trimming cost V 8 bases and J 0 bases, with 13 bases left between them. The CDR3 is made up of 15 amino acids. The CDR3 sequence: CASEGTVTNTGELFF. CDR3 DNA: TGTGCCAGCGAGGGGACTGTGACGAACACCGGGGAGCTGTTTTTT.

The chain links TRBV5-1 to TRBJ1-6; D is unclear. Germline CDR1 reads SGHRS; CDR2 reads YFSETQ. This CDR3 is 16 amino acids long. V gave up 0 bases and J gave up 9 bases, with 16 bases separating them. CDR3 region: CASSLVVGVGSSPLHF. The CDR3 DNA follows: TGCGCCAGCAGCTTGGTTGTCGGGGTCGGCAGTTCACCCCTCCACTTT.

The CDR3 reads CASESGTEYEQYF. The DNA of the CDR3 is TGTGCCAGCGAGTCCGGGACAGAGTACGAGCAGTACTTC. The chain has TRBV11-2 and TRBJ2-7, with 7 bases aligning to TRBD1. V gave up 8 bases and J gave up 4 bases; unmatched junction bases: 8. Germline V gene sequence: CDR1 SGHAT, CDR2 FQNNGV. This CDR3 is 13 amino acids long.

The V and J genes are TRBV19 and TRBJ1-5; D uncertain. Per germline, CDR1 LNHDA and CDR2 SQIVND (reference sequence). Trimming cost V 10 bases and J 4 bases, with 17 bases left between them. The CDR3 has 14 residues. CDR3 nucleotides: TGTGCCACTTCGAGGGATCCCCAGAATCAGCCCCAGCATTTT. As protein: CATSRDPQNQPQHF.

Points on this clone: Compared with germline, one end of the junction differs, possibly owing to a read error. The CDR3 spells CASSLEGGESYEQYF. The CDR3, as DNA: TGTGCCAGCAGCTTAGAAGGGGGGGAATCCTACGAGCAGTATTTC. The V gene is TRBV13, the J gene TRBJ2-7; D is perhaps TRBD2 (7 bases). Germline CDR1 is PRHDT and CDR2 is FYEKMQ (reference sequence). This CDR3 spans 15 amino acids.

The V call is TRBV11-2, the J call TRBJ2-1, with D perhaps given as TRBD1 or TRBD2 (6 bases each). Trimming stripped 10 bases from V and 8 bases from J, with 21 bases between. The germline CDR1 and CDR2 sequences are SGHAT and FQNNGV. The CDR3 contains 14 residues. The DNA for the CDR3 is TGTGCCACCGCACCCAGGGTTAGGGGGGATGAGCAGTTCTTC. This translates into CATAPRVRGDEQFF.

The chain combines TRBV18 with TRBJ2-7; D gene unclear. The ends were cut back, 3 bases at V and 4 bases at J, with 10 bases in the middle. Germline CDR1 KGHSH, CDR2 LQKENI. The CDR3 consists of 13 residues. The CDR3 loop reads CASSPLPGYEQYF. The CDR3 DNA sequence: TGTGCCAGCTCACCTTTACCTGGTTACGAGCAGTACTTC.

V usage is TRBV2 and J usage is TRBJ2-2; D unclear. Germline V lookup: CDR1 SNHLY, CDR2 FYNNEI. The CDR3 extends over 15 amino acids. V lost 6 bases to trimming and J lost 7 bases, with 18 bases between them. The CDR3 nucleotides are TGTGCCAGCAGGAAGGAAGTACTCGGTGGCGGGGAGCTGTTTTTT. Residues: CASRKEVLGGGELFF.

V gene TRBV5-5 combines with J gene TRBJ1-6; D is uncertain. Germline V gives CDR1 SGHKS, CDR2 YYEKEE (reference sequence). Trimming pared 0 bases from V and 7 bases from J, leaving 5 bases between. The CDR3 contains 13 residues. CDR3: CASSLVRNSPLHF. CDR3 nucleotide sequence: TGTGCCAGCAGCTTGGTGAGGAATTCACCCCTCCACTTT.

The chain employs TRBV5-1 and TRBJ1-1, with TRBD1 as a possible D gene (6 bases). This CDR3 spans 13 amino acids. Per the germline V gene, CDR1 is SGHRS and CDR2 is YFSETQ. The V and J ends lost 4 bases and 6 bases respectively, with 13 bases between them. Here the CDR3 DNA reads TGCGCCAGCAGCCTCCAGGGGTACGCTGAAGCTTTCTTT. Residues: CASSLQGYAEAFF. Complete variable domain (other parts from reference TRBV5-1 and TRBJ1-1): KAGVTQTPRYLIKTRGQQVTLSCSPISGHRSVSWYQQTPGQGLQFLFEYFSETQRNKGNFPGRFSGRQFSNSRSEMNVSTLELGDSALYLCASSLQGYAEAFFGQGTRLTVV.

This chain connects TRBV30 to TRBJ1-2; D ambiguous. Trimming cost V 0 bases and J 3 bases, with 8 bases left between them. In germline, CDR1 is GTSNPN, CDR2 SVGIG (reference sequence). This CDR3 is built from 13 residues. The CDR3 region has the DNA TGTGCCTGGAGTGTGACGATCGACTATGGCTACACCTTC. Amino acids: CAWSVTIDYGYTF. The complete variable domain, with remaining parts taken from reference TRBV30 and TRBJ1-2, reads SQTIHQWPATLVQPVGSPLSLECTVEGTSNPNLYWYRQAAGRGLQLLFYSVGIGQISSEVPQNLSASRPQDRQFILSSKKLLLSDSGFYLCAWSVTIDYGYTFGSGTRLTVV.

This clone was picked up a small number of times. The gene calls are TRBV5-1 and TRBJ1-5, with a tentative D call TRBD1 (6 bases). The CDR3 contains 14 residues. Germline V gene lookup returns CDR1 SGHRS and CDR2 YFSETQ. V lost 2 bases, J lost 6 bases, and 12 bases lay in between. The CDR3 DNA sequence: TGCGCCAGCAGCTTCGCACCAGGGGTTCAGCCCCAGCATTTT. Protein product: CASSFAPGVQPQHF.

V usage is TRBV10-2 and J usage is TRBJ2-1; 7 positions agree with TRBD2. This CDR3 comprises 13 residues. Per the germline V gene, CDR1 is WSHSY and CDR2 is SAAADI. Germline trimming cut 5 bases from V and 6 bases from J; bases unmatched to any gene: 4. DNA of the CDR3: TGCGCCAGCAGTAGGTCGGGGGGCAATGAGCAGTTCTTC. It yields the protein CASSRSGGNEQFF.